This T cell receptor (beta chain) originates from a study of OX40 agonist ivuxolimab in advanced cancers. Produced via immunoSEQ multiplex PCR; TCRdb's table is partial and in-frame only. This table has 74,000 or so clones, approximately 85% appearing once. The study, taken as a whole, reports: Average numbers of expanded clones were greater in CD8+ T cells than in CD4+. Some patients who did not respond also had low normalized T-cell clonal expansion.

The V gene lost 1 base and the J gene lost 8 bases, with 11 bases spanning the gap. The CDR3 length is 14 residues. Germline V CDR1 and CDR2: MNHEY, SMNVEV (reference sequence). As for this clone: Its antigen is as yet unknown.

The specimen comprised CD4+ or CD8+ T cells sorted from blood, sampled in a trial of the OX40 agonist ivuxolimab. The chain joins TRBV27 to TRBJ1-4; TRBD1 might be the D (5 bases). The clonotype comes from an adult with an advanced solid tumor such as melanoma, head and neck, liver or kidney cancer. In DNA form, the CDR3 reads TGTGCCAGCAGTTTATTAGGGGCAGGGGAAAAACTGTTTTTT. Translating it yields CASSLLGAGEKLFF.